These 19 T cell receptor beta chains share one sample of origin, sequenced in a study of cytomegalovirus exposure and HLA in healthy donors. Primers included in the PCR were 60 Vbeta and 13 Jbeta primers. Repertoires were generated with immunoSEQ multiplex PCR, while TCRdb's copy carries only in-frame clones and drops some. Of 150,000 to 180,000 clones in the sample, 70% to 85% are singletons; the top ten hold approximately 2.3%. Sequenced: PBMCs. These receptors originate from a man aged 25 to 40 in good health and CMV-seronegative.

V is TRBV5-1 and J is TRBJ1-3; weak D call: TRBD1 (5 bases). In germline, CDR1 is SGHRS, CDR2 YFSETQ. V lost 2 bases and J 0 bases, leaving 12 bases between the germline ends. This CDR3 spans 16 amino acids. The CDR3: CASSLGGTASGNTIYF. The CDR3 DNA follows: TGCGCCAGCAGCTTAGGAGGGACGGCCTCTGGAAACACCATATATTTT.

This clone has a handful of counts. The chain employs TRBV29-1 and TRBJ2-5, with 11 nucleotides matching TRBD2. CDR3 length: 14 residues. V was clipped by 5 bases and J by 1 base; unmatched bases: 3. The V gene's germline CDR1 is SQVTM and CDR2 ANQGSEA. CDR3 in DNA: TGCAGCGTTACTAGCGGGGGCCCCCAAGAGACCCAGTACTTC. Translation: CSVTSGGPQETQYF. Full variable domain (outside the CDR3, taken from reference TRBV29-1 and TRBJ2-5): SAVISQKPSRDICQRGTSLTIQCQVDSQVTMMFWYRQQPGQSLTLIATANQGSEATYESGFVIDKFPISRPNLTFSTLTVSNMSPEDSSIYLCSVTSGGPQETQYFGPGTRLLVL.

This chain joins TRBV5-4 and TRBJ1-1; D may be TRBD1 (6 bases). The ends were cut back, 2 bases at V and 6 bases at J, with 11 bases in the middle. The CDR3 runs 13 residues. Germline lookup yields CDR1 SGHNT and CDR2 YYREEE (reference sequence). The DNA of the CDR3 is TGTGCCAGCAGCTTAACAGGGTCCGCTGAAGCTTTCTTT. Protein product: CASSLTGSAEAFF.

The chain couples TRBV19 to TRBJ1-5; tentatively, D is TRBD1 (5 bases). CDR3 length: 20 amino acids. Trimming left V 0 bases short and J 0 bases short, with 21 bases between. Germline V gives CDR1 LNHDA, CDR2 SQIVND (reference sequence). The CDR3 here is CASSIDLLVTGEYSNQPQHF. The CDR3 DNA follows: TGTGCCAGTAGTATAGATCTATTGGTAACGGGGGAGTATAGCAATCAGCCCCAGCATTTT.

The chain couples TRBV5-4 to TRBJ1-2; D not resolved. This CDR3 contains 14 residues. V was cut by 0 bases and J by 3 bases, with 9 bases left in between. The germline V gene encodes CDR1 SGHNT and CDR2 YYREEE (reference sequence). CDR3 sequence reads: CASSLAGGDYGYTF. The CDR3 bases are TGTGCCAGCAGCTTGGCAGGCGGGGACTATGGCTACACCTTC. Looking up the rest from reference TRBV5-4 and TRBJ1-2 gives the full variable domain: ETGVTQSPTHLIKTRGQQVTLRCSSQSGHNTVSWYQQALGQGPQFIFQYYREEENGRGNFPPRFSGLQFPNYSSELNVNALELDDSALYLCASSLAGGDYGYTFGSGTRLTVV.

This chain uses TRBV28 with TRBJ1-4; D remains unclear. Germline V gene sequence: CDR1 MDHEN, CDR2 SYDVKM. The V end lost 5 bases, the J end lost 7 bases, and 8 bases lay between the germline ends. The CDR3 extends over 12 amino acids. CDR3 sequence: CASSARGEKLFF. The CDR3 DNA reads as TGTGCCAGCAGTGCAAGAGGTGAAAAACTGTTTTTT.

V usage is TRBV5-1 and J usage is TRBJ1-4, with a tentative D call TRBD1 (5 bases). The V gene's germline CDR1 is SGHRS and CDR2 YFSETQ. Trimming cost V 4 bases and J 8 bases, with 12 bases left between them. The CDR3 has 13 amino acids. CDR3 residues: CASSPAGPEKLFF. Written as DNA, the CDR3 is TGCGCCAGCAGCCCCGCGGGACCGGAAAAACTGTTTTTT.

This chain joins TRBV7-2 and TRBJ2-3; 8 bases fit TRBD2. CDR3 length equals 14 residues. With V trimmed by 3 bases and J by 6 bases, 5 bases remained unmatched. Germline V lookup: CDR1 SGHTA, CDR2 FQGNSA. The DNA for the CDR3 is TGTGCCAGCAGCTTGAGTAGCGGGGACGATACGCAGTATTTT. It yields the protein CASSLSSGDDTQYF.

The chain couples TRBV19 to TRBJ2-2; D gene unclear. CDR1 is LNHDA and CDR2 is SQIVND in the germline V gene (reference sequence). V shed 4 bases and J shed 7 bases, with 10 bases lying between them. The CDR3 extends over 13 amino acids. CDR3 DNA: TGTGCCAGTAGTACCATGACTGGCGGGGAGCTGTTTTTT. It specifies CASSTMTGGELFF.

The chain combines TRBV27 with TRBJ1-3; D call uncertain. The germline V and J ends were trimmed by 3 bases and 2 bases, with 5 bases remaining between them. Germline V gene sequence: CDR1 MNHEY, CDR2 SMNVEV (reference sequence). The CDR3 sequence is 13 residues long. CDR3 sequence: CASSFPPGNTIYF. The CDR3 region has the DNA TGTGCCAGCAGTTTTCCTCCTGGAAACACCATATATTTT.

The rearrangement links TRBV6-4 to TRBJ1-1; 10 bases line up with TRBD1. Germline V gene data show CDR1 as MRHNA and CDR2 as SNTAGT. The length of the CDR3 is 12 residues. Trimming at V came to 4 bases and at J to 8 bases, leaving 1 base not matched to a gene. The CDR3 reads CASSGTGGEAFF. In nucleotides, the CDR3 is TGTGCCAGCAGTGGGACAGGGGGGGAAGCTTTCTTT.

The V and J genes are TRBV5-4 and TRBJ1-2; a possible D gene is TRBD1 (5 bases). The CDR3 totals 14 residues. Trimming pared 6 bases from V and 3 bases from J, leaving 15 bases between. Germline lookup yields CDR1 SGHNT and CDR2 YYREEE (reference sequence). The CDR3 here is CASTPGRGDYGYTF. CDR3 DNA: TGTGCCAGCACCCCCGGGCGGGGGGACTATGGCTACACCTTC. Based on the CDR3 plus reference TRBV5-4 and TRBJ1-2, the full variable domain is ETGVTQSPTHLIKTRGQQVTLRCSSQSGHNTVSWYQQALGQGPQFIFQYYREEENGRGNFPPRFSGLQFPNYSSELNVNALELDDSALYLCASTPGRGDYGYTFGSGTRLTVV.

V usage is TRBV6-1 and J usage is TRBJ2-7; 13 bases match TRBD2. Germline loops: CDR1 MNHNS, CDR2 SASEGT. V was clipped by 6 bases and J by 5 bases; unmatched bases: 7. The CDR3 extends over 15 amino acids. The CDR3 spells CASRRTSGGRDEQYF. CDR3 coding DNA: TGTGCCAGCAGGAGGACTAGCGGGGGCCGGGACGAGCAGTACTTC.

This clone occurred a few times. This chain uses TRBV7-6 with TRBJ2-7, with a tentative D call TRBD1 (5 bases). Per the germline V gene, CDR1 is SGHVS and CDR2 is FNYEAQ. Trimming removed 1 base at V and 7 bases at J, with 17 bases between. The length of the CDR3 is 15 residues. CDR3 in amino acids: CASSLGQGNVQEQYF. In DNA, the CDR3 is TGTGCCAGCAGCTTAGGCCAGGGAAATGTGCAGGAGCAGTACTTC.

The chain carries TRBV7-2 and TRBJ1-5; D perhaps matches TRBD1 (6 bases). CDR3 size: 14 residues. The V end was cut by 5 bases, the J end by 1 base, with 9 bases between. CDR1 and CDR2 from the germline V gene are SGHTA and FQGNSA. Here the CDR3 reads CASSPGDSNQPQHF. In nucleotides, the CDR3 is TGTGCCAGCAGCCCAGGGGACAGCAATCAGCCCCAGCATTTT.

The chain uses TRBV19 and TRBJ2-2, with a possible D match to TRBD1 (6 bases). CDR3 length equals 14 residues. V was shortened by 6 bases and J by 1 base, with 9 bases between the two germline ends. Germline values: CDR1 LNHDA, CDR2 SQIVND (reference sequence). The CDR3 reads CASRIRGNTGELFF. CDR3 coding DNA: TGTGCCAGTAGGATCAGGGGGAACACCGGGGAGCTGTTTTTT.

This chain links TRBV7-3 with TRBJ2-1; 11 nucleotides agree with TRBD2. Trimming cost V 5 bases and J 4 bases; bases outside gene matches: 4. The CDR3 has 15 amino acids. Germline V gene sequence: CDR1 SGHTA, CDR2 FQGTGA. In nucleotides, the CDR3 is TGTGCCAGCAGCCTTAGCGGGGGGGAATACAATGAGCAGTTCTTC. Translated: CASSLSGGEYNEQFF.

V usage is TRBV29-1 and J usage is TRBJ1-3; 7 nucleotides match TRBD1. Trimming removed 7 bases from V and 1 base from J; junction bases left unmatched: 10. CDR1 is SQVTM and CDR2 is ANQGSEA in the germline V gene. The CDR3 is 15 amino acids. The CDR3 DNA reads TGCAGCGCCAAAACACCGGGACAGTCTGGAAACACCATATATTTT. It encodes CSAKTPGQSGNTIYF. Full variable domain (outside the CDR3, taken from reference TRBV29-1 and TRBJ1-3): SAVISQKPSRDICQRGTSLTIQCQVDSQVTMMFWYRQQPGQSLTLIATANQGSEATYESGFVIDKFPISRPNLTFSTLTVSNMSPEDSSIYLCSAKTPGQSGNTIYFGEGSWLTVV.

The chain is built from TRBV13 and TRBJ1-2, with a tentative D call TRBD1 (5 bases). Trimming removed 5 bases at V and 3 bases at J, with 13 bases between. This CDR3 is built from 14 residues. Germline V gives CDR1 PRHDT, CDR2 FYEKMQ (reference sequence). Here the CDR3 DNA reads TGTGCCAGCAGCCAGGTGGGCAGGGACTATGGCTACACCTTC. It codes for CASSQVGRDYGYTF.